This entry lists 12 T cell receptor beta chains sequenced from one sample in a study of shared clonotypes between healthy human individuals. The table came from immunoSEQ multiplex PCR; TCRdb's copy has only in-frame clones and leaves some out. The sample lists approximately 2.3 million clones, approximately 93% occurring once. Sequencing used naive CD4+ T cells from PBMCs. Subset meaning: CD45RA+ positively selected. These receptors were taken from a man between 18 and 29 years old in good health. Some clones in this sample may be carry-over from other donors' samples.

J is TRBJ2-1 and V is TRBV7-2, with D perhaps matching TRBD2 (6 bases). Trimming shortened V by 0 bases and J by 7 bases, and 10 bases separated the two germline ends. CDR3 length equals 14 residues. Germline V lookup: CDR1 SGHTA, CDR2 FQGNSA. The CDR3 sequence is CASSLASGGNEQFF. The CDR3, as DNA: TGTGCCAGCAGCTTAGCTTCCGGAGGGAATGAGCAGTTCTTC.

This chain uses TRBV28 with TRBJ2-7; no clear D. The ends were cut back, 2 bases at V and 6 bases at J, with 8 bases in the middle. The germline V gene encodes CDR1 MDHEN and CDR2 SYDVKM. The CDR3 consists of 12 residues. The CDR3 DNA is TGTGCCAGCAGTTTACTCGGGTTCGAGCAGTACTTC. Protein: CASSLLGFEQYF. The full variable domain, in which reference TRBV28 and TRBJ2-7 provide the parts outside the CDR3, is DVKVTQSSRYLVKRTGEKVFLECVQDMDHENMFWYRQDPGLGLRLIYFSYDVKMKEKGDIPEGYSVSREKKERFSLILESASTNQTSMYLCASSLLGFEQYFGPGTRLTVT.

The V call is TRBV6-1, the J call TRBJ1-2, with TRBD1 matching over 9 bases. CDR1 is MNHNS and CDR2 is SASEGT in the germline V gene. V lost 5 bases and J lost 1; bases outside the gene matches: 5. This CDR3 has 15 amino acids. This CDR3 reads CASSWGQGGNYGYTF. In DNA, the CDR3 is TGTGCCAGCAGTTGGGGACAGGGAGGTAACTATGGCTACACCTTC.

V and J are TRBV4-1 and TRBJ1-5; D gene unclear. The germline V gene has CDR1 MGHRA and CDR2 YSYEKL. CDR3 length: 14 amino acids. V was cut by 0 bases and J by 4 bases, with 7 bases left in between. This CDR3 reads CASSQDEGNQPQHF. CDR3 DNA: TGCGCCAGCAGCCAAGATGAGGGTAATCAGCCCCAGCATTTT.

The chain carries TRBV5-1 and TRBJ1-1; D possibly corresponds to TRBD1 (5 bases). Between the trimmed V and J ends, which lost 0 bases and 5 bases, there was a span of 11 bases. In germline, CDR1 is SGHRS, CDR2 YFSETQ. The CDR3 runs to 14 residues. The CDR3 sequence: CASSLAFQGTEAFF. CDR3 in DNA: TGCGCCAGCAGCTTGGCCTTCCAGGGTACTGAAGCTTTCTTT.

The gene calls are TRBV28 and TRBJ2-7; a possible D gene is TRBD2 (6 bases). Trimming took 4 bases from V and 2 from J, leaving 15 bases between them. The CDR3 covers 15 residues. From germline, CDR1 is MDHEN and CDR2 SYDVKM. CDR3 nucleotides: TGTGCCAGCAGTTCTCGCGGGACGGCAGCCTACGAGCAGTACTTC. Protein sequence: CASSSRGTAAYEQYF.

Notes on this clone: This same CDR3 is encoded by further DNA sequences in the sample. The J gene is TRBJ2-5, the V gene TRBV5-1; TRBD1 is a possible D gene (5 bases). Per the germline V gene, CDR1 is SGHRS and CDR2 is YFSETQ. This CDR3 region has 15 residues. The ends were cut back, 0 bases at V and 1 base at J, with 10 bases in the middle. The CDR3 spells CASSLVGTGQETQYF. CDR3 nucleotides: TGCGCCAGCAGCTTGGTAGGCACAGGCCAAGAGACCCAGTACTTC.

The V call is TRBV7-9, the J call TRBJ1-1, with 9 bases fitting TRBD1. CDR1 SEHNR and CDR2 FQNEAQ come from the germline V gene (reference sequence). V shed 3 bases, J shed 2 bases, and the junction held 7 bases outside the gene matches. The CDR3 is made up of 16 amino acids. The CDR3 DNA reads TGTGCCAGCAGCTTCCCCCCGGGACAGGGAAACACTGAAGCTTTCTTT. Its protein is CASSFPPGQGNTEAFF.

The chain employs TRBV18 and TRBJ2-3; weak D call: TRBD2 (6 bases). The length of the CDR3 is 13 residues. Trimming left V 5 bases short and J 2 bases short, with 8 bases between. Germline CDR1 is KGHSH and CDR2 is LQKENI. The CDR3 bases are TGTGCCAGCTCAGGACTACCCACAGATACGCAGTATTTT. It specifies CASSGLPTDTQYF.

This sequence joins TRBV11-2 and TRBJ2-7; possibly TRBD2 for D (6 bases). V was cut by 2 bases and J by 2 bases, with 13 bases left in between. The CDR3 runs to 15 residues. Looked up from germline, CDR1 is SGHAT and CDR2 is FQNNGV. CDR3: CASSLRRETTYEQYF. The CDR3 DNA sequence: TGTGCCAGCAGCTTAAGGCGGGAAACTACCTACGAGCAGTACTTC.

CDR3 nucleotide sequence: TGCAGCGCATGGGTGACCTGGAGCCAAGAGACCCAGTACTTC. Translated, it gives CSAWVTWSQETQYF. The chain joins TRBV29-1 to TRBJ2-5, with no clear D. CDR3 length: 14 amino acids. CDR1 SQVTM and CDR2 ANQGSEA come from the germline V gene. V gave up 7 bases and J gave up 1 base, with 16 bases separating them.

The chain carries TRBV28 and TRBJ2-2, with 10 positions matching TRBD2. CDR3 size: 14 residues. The V gene's germline CDR1 is MDHEN and CDR2 SYDVKM. Unmatched junction bases numbered 5, after V lost 7 bases and J lost 6 bases. CDR3 protein: CASNLAGDPGELFF. In DNA, the CDR3 is TGTGCCAGCAACCTAGCGGGAGACCCCGGGGAGCTGTTTTTT.